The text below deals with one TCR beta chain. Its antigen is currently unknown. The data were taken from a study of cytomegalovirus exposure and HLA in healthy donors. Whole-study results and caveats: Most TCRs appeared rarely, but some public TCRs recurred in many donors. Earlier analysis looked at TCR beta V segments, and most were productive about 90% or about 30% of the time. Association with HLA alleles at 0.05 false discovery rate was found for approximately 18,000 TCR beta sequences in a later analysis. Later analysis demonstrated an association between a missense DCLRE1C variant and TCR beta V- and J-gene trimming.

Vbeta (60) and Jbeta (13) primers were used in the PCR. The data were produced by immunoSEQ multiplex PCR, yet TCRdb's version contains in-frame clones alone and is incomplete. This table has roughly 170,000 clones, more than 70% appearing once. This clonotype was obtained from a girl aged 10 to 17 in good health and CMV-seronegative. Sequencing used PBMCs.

Here the CDR3 reads CASSRDFSLYEQYF. In DNA form, the CDR3 reads TGTGCCAGCTCGCGGGACTTCTCTTTATACGAGCAGTACTTC. The rearrangement links TRBV18 to TRBJ2-7; D perhaps matches TRBD2 (6 bases). The CDR3 consists of 14 residues. Germline V CDR1 and CDR2: KGHSH, LQKENI. V was clipped by 6 bases and J by 4 bases, with 16 bases between them.